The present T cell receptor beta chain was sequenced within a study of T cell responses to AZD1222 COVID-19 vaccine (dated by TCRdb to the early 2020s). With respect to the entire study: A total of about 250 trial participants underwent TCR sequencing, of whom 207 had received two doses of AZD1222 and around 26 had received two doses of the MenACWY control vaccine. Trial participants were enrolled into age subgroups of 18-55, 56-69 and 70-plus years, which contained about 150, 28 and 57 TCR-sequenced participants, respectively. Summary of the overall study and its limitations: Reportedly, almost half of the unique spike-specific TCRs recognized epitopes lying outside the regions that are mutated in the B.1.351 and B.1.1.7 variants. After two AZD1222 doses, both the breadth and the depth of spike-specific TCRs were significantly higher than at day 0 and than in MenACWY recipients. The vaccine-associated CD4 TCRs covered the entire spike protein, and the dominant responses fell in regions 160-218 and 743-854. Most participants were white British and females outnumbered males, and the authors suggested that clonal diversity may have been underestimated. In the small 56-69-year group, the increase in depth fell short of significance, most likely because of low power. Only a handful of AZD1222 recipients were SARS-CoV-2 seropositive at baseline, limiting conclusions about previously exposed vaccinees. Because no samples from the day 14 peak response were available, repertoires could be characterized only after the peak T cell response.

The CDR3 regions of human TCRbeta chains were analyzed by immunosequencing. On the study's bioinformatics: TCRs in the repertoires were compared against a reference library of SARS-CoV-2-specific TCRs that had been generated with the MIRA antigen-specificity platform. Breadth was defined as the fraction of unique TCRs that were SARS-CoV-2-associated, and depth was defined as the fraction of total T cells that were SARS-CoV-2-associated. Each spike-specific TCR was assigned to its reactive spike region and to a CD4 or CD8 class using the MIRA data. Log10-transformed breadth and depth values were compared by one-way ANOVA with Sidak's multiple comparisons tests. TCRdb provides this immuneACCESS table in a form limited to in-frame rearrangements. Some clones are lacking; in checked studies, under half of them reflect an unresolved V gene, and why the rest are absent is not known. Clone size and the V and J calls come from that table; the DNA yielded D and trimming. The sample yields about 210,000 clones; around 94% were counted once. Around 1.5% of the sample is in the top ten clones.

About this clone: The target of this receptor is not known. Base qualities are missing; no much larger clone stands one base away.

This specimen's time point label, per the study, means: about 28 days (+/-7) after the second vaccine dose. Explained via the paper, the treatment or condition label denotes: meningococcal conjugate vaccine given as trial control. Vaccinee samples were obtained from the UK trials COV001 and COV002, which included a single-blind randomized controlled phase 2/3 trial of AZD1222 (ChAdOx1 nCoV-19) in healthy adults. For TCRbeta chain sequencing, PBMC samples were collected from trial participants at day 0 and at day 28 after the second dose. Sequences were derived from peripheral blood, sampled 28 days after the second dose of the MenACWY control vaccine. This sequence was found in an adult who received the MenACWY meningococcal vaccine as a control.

The DNA reads TGTGCCAGCAGCGCCGGACAGGGGGTGGAGCAGTACTTC. This gives the protein CASSAGQGVEQYF. This sequence uses TRBV6-5 and TRBJ2-7, with 10 central nucleotides matching TRBD1. Trimming accounts for 6 bases at V and 7 bases at J, while the number of junction bases matched to no gene is 6. Taken from cysteine to phenylalanine, the CDR3 has 13 residues. Kept here is only the CDR3 DNA, which spans 39 bases and is read in frame from base 1. CDR1 MNHEY and CDR2 SVGAGI were looked up in the germline V gene.